A single sample is the source of the 25 T cell receptor beta chains below, sequenced in a study of T cells of healthy individuals. A single record per CDR3 protein comes from TCRdb applying MiXCR to the 5' RACE reads. The sample has 60,000 to 70,000 distinct CDR3 sequences; about a sixth are singletons. All receptors come from a human donor in good health.

This clonotype was seen many times. The V and J genes are TRBV4-2 and TRBJ1-4; TRBD1 matches 7 bases. Per germline, CDR1 LGHNA and CDR2 YNFKEQ. The V and J ends lost 0 bases and 4 bases, in that order; junction bases with no gene match: 5. The CDR3 sequence is 16 residues long. The CDR3 is CASSQDLGQYNEKLFF. The CDR3 DNA sequence: TGTGCCAGCAGCCAAGATCTGGGACAGTATAATGAAAAACTGTTTTTT.

This clonotype has a count of ten or more. The chain uses TRBV4-1 and TRBJ2-1; 8 bases map to TRBD2. CDR3 length equals 15 residues. The V and J ends lost 4 bases and 2 bases, in that order; junction bases with no gene match: 4. The germline V gene has CDR1 MGHRA and CDR2 YSYEKL. The CDR3 DNA sequence: TGCGCCAGCAGCCTTAGCGGGAATGCCTACAATGAGCAGTTCTTC. This sequence encodes CASSLSGNAYNEQFF.

The rearrangement joins TRBV12-3 or TRBV12-4 to TRBJ2-2; weak D call: TRBD2 (5 bases). Deletions cut 5 bases from V and 6 bases from J, with 7 bases between. The CDR3 is 12 amino acids. The CDR3 loop reads CASSNGAGELFF. The CDR3 coding sequence is TGTGCCAGCAGTAACGGGGCCGGGGAGCTGTTTTTT.

Ten or more counts support this clonotype. The genes are TRBV12-3 or TRBV12-4 and TRBJ1-1; D is ambiguous. The CDR3 runs 12 residues. The germline V and J ends were trimmed by 5 bases and 7 bases, with 11 bases remaining between them. CDR3 sequence reads: CASSPNTFEAFF. CDR3 nucleotides: TGTGCCAGCAGTCCCAATACTTTTGAAGCTTTCTTT.

The table lists this clonotype with a few counts. The V gene is TRBV25-1, the J gene TRBJ2-1; 10 bases fit TRBD2. In germline, CDR1 is MGHDK, CDR2 SYGVNS. The CDR3 has 14 amino acids. V trimming: 6 bases; J trimming: 7 bases; junction bases outside the gene matches: 6. CDR3 sequence reads: CASRKGLAANEQFF. The CDR3, as DNA: TGTGCCAGCAGGAAAGGACTAGCGGCAAATGAGCAGTTCTTC. Based on the CDR3 plus reference TRBV25-1 and TRBJ2-1, the full variable domain is EADIYQTPRYLVIGTGKKITLECSQTMGHDKMYWYQQDPGMELHLIHYSYGVNSTEKGDLSSESTVSRIRTEHFPLTLESARPSHTSQYLCASRKGLAANEQFFGPGTRLTVL.

This clonotype was found many times. V usage is TRBV7-8 and J usage is TRBJ2-1; maybe TRBD2 (5 bases). This CDR3 spans 15 amino acids. The V and J ends lost 5 bases and 2 bases respectively, with 13 bases between them. Germline V CDR1 and CDR2: SGHVS, FQNEAQ. In DNA form, the CDR3 reads TGTGCCAGCAGCCCCGAACTAGGGACCTACAATGAGCAGTTCTTC. It codes for CASSPELGTYNEQFF.

This clonotype has a count of ten or more. J is TRBJ2-1 and V is TRBV12-3 or TRBV12-4; D is perhaps TRBD1 (6 bases). V was shortened by 1 base and J by 4 bases, with 11 bases between the two germline ends. There are 15 residues in the CDR3. This chain's CDR3 is CASSLGQAVYNEQFF. The CDR3 nucleotides read TGTGCCAGCAGTTTAGGACAGGCGGTATACAATGAGCAGTTCTTC.

This chain links TRBV27 with TRBJ2-1, with 12 bases fitting TRBD2. V dropped 5 bases and J dropped 5; count of bases not matched to a gene: 7. The CDR3 spans 16 residues. Germline CDR1 MNHEY, CDR2 SMNVEV (reference sequence). CDR3 sequence reads: CASSGKLAGGNNEQFF. CDR3 bases: TGTGCCAGCAGTGGAAAACTAGCGGGAGGAAACAATGAGCAGTTCTTC.

This clonotype came up many times. This chain uses TRBV30 with TRBJ2-7; the D gene is possibly TRBD2 (6 bases). Looked up from germline, CDR1 is GTSNPN and CDR2 is SVGIG (reference sequence). This CDR3 is built from 11 residues. V lost 8 bases and J 0 bases, leaving 8 bases between the germline ends. CDR3 sequence reads: CARGSSYEQYF. In DNA form, the CDR3 reads TGTGCCCGGGGGAGCTCCTACGAGCAGTACTTC.

The sample holds many counts of this clonotype. The CDR3 DNA sequence: TGCAGCGCCCTAATGATGACCTCCTACGAGCAGTACTTC. The encoded protein is CSALMMTSYEQYF. This rearrangement joins TRBV29-1 to TRBJ2-7, with D hard to call. V lost 7 bases and J 0 bases, leaving 13 bases between the germline ends. The CDR3 consists of 13 residues. CDR1 and CDR2 from the germline V gene are SQVTM and ANQGSEA.

This clonotype has at least ten counts. The V gene is TRBV11-2, the J gene TRBJ1-1; the D is unclear. Looked up from germline, CDR1 is SGHAT and CDR2 is FQNNGV. V was cut by 2 bases and J by 1 base, with 8 bases left in between. The CDR3 has 14 amino acids. CDR3 in amino acids: CASSLRRENTEAFF. CDR3 DNA sequence: TGTGCCAGCAGCTTACGTCGGGAGAACACTGAAGCTTTCTTT.

By share of the sample, this clonotype is medium-sized. The V gene is TRBV20-1, the J gene TRBJ2-7, with D possibly matching TRBD2 (7 bases). Germline lookup yields CDR1 DFQATT and CDR2 SNEGSKA (reference sequence). Trimming took off 6 bases at V and 1 base at J, with 19 bases between the two ends. There are 15 residues in the CDR3. CDR3 sequence (DNA): TGCAGTGCGGGGGAGGGGGAGTCCCCTTCCTACGAGCAGTACTTC. This codes for CSAGEGESPSYEQYF.

This clonotype has a count of ten or more. The chain carries TRBV2 and TRBJ1-2; D gene ambiguous. Germline values: CDR1 SNHLY, CDR2 FYNNEI. The CDR3 covers 14 residues. Trimming cost V 8 bases and J 6 bases, with 19 bases left between them. The CDR3 here is CASLRVWRHNGYTF. CDR3 nucleotides: TGTGCCAGCTTGAGGGTCTGGAGGCATAATGGCTACACCTTC.

This clonotype has at least ten counts. The rearrangement links TRBV20-1 to TRBJ1-5, with TRBD1 identical over 12 bases. V lost 2 bases and J lost 1; bases outside the gene matches: 12. CDR1 and CDR2 (germline): DFQATT, SNEGSKA (reference sequence). CDR3 length: 19 amino acids. The CDR3 spells CSARFGTGGALTSNQPQHF. The CDR3 coding sequence is TGCAGTGCTAGATTCGGGACAGGGGGCGCCTTGACGAGCAATCAGCCCCAGCATTTT.

This clonotype was detected ten times or more. This chain connects TRBV4-1 to TRBJ1-5; D is undetermined. Germline CDR1 reads MGHRA; CDR2 reads YSYEKL. Between the trimmed V and J ends, which lost 3 bases and 5 bases, there was a span of 8 bases. CDR3 length: 13 residues. The DNA of the CDR3 is TGCGCCAGCAGCCAGGCGACTGATCAGCCCCAGCATTTT. Protein: CASSQATDQPQHF.

This clonotype has at least ten counts. CDR3: CSVRTGEQFF. The CDR3 bases are TGCAGCGTCCGGACAGGGGAGCAGTTCTTC. The rearrangement links TRBV29-1 to TRBJ2-1; 8 nucleotides line up with TRBD1. This CDR3 has 10 residues. Germline assignment: CDR1 SQVTM and CDR2 ANQGSEA. V gave up 6 bases and J gave up 10 bases; unmatched junction bases: 2.

This clonotype was seen a handful of times. V gene TRBV6-2 or TRBV6-3 combines with J gene TRBJ1-6; D not certain. The germline CDR1 and CDR2 sequences are MNHEY and SVGEGT. This CDR3 has 13 amino acids. The V and J ends lost 2 bases and 5 bases respectively, with 4 bases between them. The CDR3 protein is CASSYRDNSPLHF. The DNA for the CDR3 is TGTGCCAGCAGTTACAGGGATAATTCACCCCTCCACTTT.

This clonotype was counted only a few times. The chain has TRBV7-9 and TRBJ1-2, with 7 bases identical to TRBD1. V lost 5 bases, J lost 6 bases, and 6 bases stayed unmatched. There are 13 residues in the CDR3. Germline V gives CDR1 SEHNR, CDR2 FQNEAQ (reference sequence). Here the CDR3 DNA reads TGTGCCAGCAGCCAAACAACAGGGGATGGCTACACCTTC. It codes for CASSQTTGDGYTF.

At least ten counts were recorded for this clonotype. The chain uses TRBV12-3 or TRBV12-4 and TRBJ2-1; 10 bases are shared with TRBD1. Trimming at V came to 4 bases and at J to 6 bases, leaving 6 bases not matched to a gene. The CDR3 has 15 amino acids. CDR3 bases: TGTGCCAGCAGTTCATGGGACAGGGGAATCAATGAGCAGTTCTTC. The encoded protein is CASSSWDRGINEQFF.

This clonotype has more than one count but fewer than ten. The rearrangement uses TRBV2 and TRBJ1-5; D is uncertain. V dropped 1 base and J dropped 2 bases, with 15 bases sitting between them. The CDR3 length is 17 residues. The germline gives CDR1 SNHLY, CDR2 FYNNEI. The CDR3 DNA reads TGTGCCAGCAGTGAAGAGGGTCGGCCGGCGGGCAATCAGCCCCAGCATTTT. It translates to CASSEEGRPAGNQPQHF. Based on the CDR3 plus reference TRBV2 and TRBJ1-5, the full variable domain is EPEVTQTPSHQVTQMGQEVILRCVPISNHLYFYWYRQILGQKVEFLVSFYNNEISEKSEIFDDQFSVERPDGSNFTLKIRSTKLEDSAMYFCASSEEGRPAGNQPQHFGDGTRLSIL.

There are many counts of this clonotype. This sequence joins TRBV7-6 and TRBJ2-5; no reliable D call. CDR3 length: 14 amino acids. Germline V lookup: CDR1 SGHVS, CDR2 FNYEAQ. V lost 5 bases to trimming and J lost 5 bases, with 15 bases between them. CDR3 sequence reads: CASSPRLAGETQYF. As DNA, the CDR3 is TGTGCCAGCAGCCCCCGACTCGCTGGGGAGACCCAGTACTTC.

This clonotype was counted at least ten times. This sequence joins TRBV6-1 and TRBJ2-1; D uncertain. V was cut by 7 bases and J by 9 bases, with 16 bases left in between. The CDR3 totals 13 residues. The germline V gene encodes CDR1 MNHNS and CDR2 SASEGT. In nucleotides, the CDR3 is TGTGCCAGCAACGGACCTGCGATCGGTGAGCAGTTCTTC. Amino acid sequence: CASNGPAIGEQFF.

This clonotype was counted many times. The rearrangement uses TRBV7-6 and TRBJ2-7; the match to TRBD2 covers 9 bases. The CDR3 consists of 16 residues. Trimming cost V 3 bases and J 2 bases; bases outside gene matches: 8. Germline lookup yields CDR1 SGHVS and CDR2 FNYEAQ. CDR3 in amino acids: CASSFVAGDLPYEQYF. The CDR3 DNA follows: TGTGCCAGCAGCTTTGTAGCGGGAGATCTCCCCTACGAGCAGTACTTC. The full variable domain, completed using reference TRBV7-6 and TRBJ2-7, is GAGVSQSPRYKVTKRGQDVALRCDPISGHVSLYWYRQALGQGPEFLTYFNYEAQQDKSGLPNDRFSAERPEGSISTLTIQRTEQRDSAMYRCASSFVAGDLPYEQYFGPGTRLTVT.

This clonotype was observed at least ten times. The V gene is TRBV20-1, the J gene TRBJ1-1; the match to TRBD1 covers 9 bases. Germline CDR1 DFQATT, CDR2 SNEGSKA (reference sequence). The length of the CDR3 is 14 residues. The CDR3 DNA reads TGCGAACCGAGACGGACAGGGGCAGCGAATGAAGCTTTCTTT. Amino acid sequence: CEPRRTGAANEAFF.

The rearrangement uses TRBV6-2 or TRBV6-3 and TRBJ2-5, with 8 nucleotides matching TRBD2. The V segment lost 2 bases and the J segment 0 bases; nucleotides outside the gene matches: 5. The CDR3 runs to 16 residues. Germline assignment: CDR1 MNHEY and CDR2 SVGEGT. For the CDR3, the DNA is TGTGCCAGCAGTTACGTGGCTAGCGGGTACCAAGAGACCCAGTACTTC. Translating it yields CASSYVASGYQETQYF.